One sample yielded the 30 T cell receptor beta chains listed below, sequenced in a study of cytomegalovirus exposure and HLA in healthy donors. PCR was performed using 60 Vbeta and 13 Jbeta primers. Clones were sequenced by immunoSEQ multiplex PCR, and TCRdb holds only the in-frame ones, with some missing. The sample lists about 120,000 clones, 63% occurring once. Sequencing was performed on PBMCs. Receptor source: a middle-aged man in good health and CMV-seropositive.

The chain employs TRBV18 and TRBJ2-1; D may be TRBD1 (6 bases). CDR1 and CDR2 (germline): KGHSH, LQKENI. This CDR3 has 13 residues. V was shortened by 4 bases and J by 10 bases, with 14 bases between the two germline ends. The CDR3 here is CASSLQGSGEQFF. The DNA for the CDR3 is TGTGCCAGCTCACTACAGGGTTCTGGCGAGCAGTTCTTC.

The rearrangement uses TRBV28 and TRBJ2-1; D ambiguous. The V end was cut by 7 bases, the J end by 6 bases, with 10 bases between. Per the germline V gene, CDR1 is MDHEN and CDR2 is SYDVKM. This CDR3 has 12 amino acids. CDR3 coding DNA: TGTGCCAGCAACAGCCTCAGCAATGAGCAGTTCTTC. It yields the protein CASNSLSNEQFF.

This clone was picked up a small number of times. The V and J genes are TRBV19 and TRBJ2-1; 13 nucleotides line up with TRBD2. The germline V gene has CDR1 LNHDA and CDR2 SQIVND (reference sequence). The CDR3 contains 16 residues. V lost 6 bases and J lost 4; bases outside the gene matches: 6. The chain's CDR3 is CASRTMGLAGYNEQFF. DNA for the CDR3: TGTGCCAGTAGGACTATGGGACTAGCGGGGTACAATGAGCAGTTCTTC.

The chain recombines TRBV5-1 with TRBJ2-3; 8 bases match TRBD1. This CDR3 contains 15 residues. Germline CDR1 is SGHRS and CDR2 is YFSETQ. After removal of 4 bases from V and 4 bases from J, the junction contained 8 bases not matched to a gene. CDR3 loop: CASSPDRARADTQYF. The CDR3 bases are TGCGCCAGCAGCCCGGACAGGGCTAGGGCAGATACGCAGTATTTT.

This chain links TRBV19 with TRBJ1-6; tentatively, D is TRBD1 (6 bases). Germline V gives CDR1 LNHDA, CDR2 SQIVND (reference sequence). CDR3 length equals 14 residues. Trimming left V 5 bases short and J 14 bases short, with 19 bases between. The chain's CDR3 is CASSPPGHSVSLHF. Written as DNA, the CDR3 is TGTGCCAGTAGTCCACCGGGACACTCCGTTTCCCTCCACTTT.

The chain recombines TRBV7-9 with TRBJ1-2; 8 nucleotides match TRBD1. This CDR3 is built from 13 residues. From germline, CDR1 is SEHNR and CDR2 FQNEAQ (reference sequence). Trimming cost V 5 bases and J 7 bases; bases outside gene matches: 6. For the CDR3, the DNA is TGTGCCAGCAGCGAATCAGGGGGCCCTGGCTACACCTTC. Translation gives CASSESGGPGYTF.

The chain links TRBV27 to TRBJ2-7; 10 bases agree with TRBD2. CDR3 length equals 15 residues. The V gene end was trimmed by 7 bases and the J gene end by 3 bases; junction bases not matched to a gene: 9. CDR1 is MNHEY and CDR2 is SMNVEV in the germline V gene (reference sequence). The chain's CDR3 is CASTSGLASDYEQYF. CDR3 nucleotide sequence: TGTGCCAGCACCTCGGGACTAGCGTCTGACTACGAGCAGTACTTC.

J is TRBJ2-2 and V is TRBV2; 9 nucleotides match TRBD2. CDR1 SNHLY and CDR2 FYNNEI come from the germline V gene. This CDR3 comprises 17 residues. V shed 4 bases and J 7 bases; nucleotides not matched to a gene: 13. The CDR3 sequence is CASSGYAGGLIVGELFF. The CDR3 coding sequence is TGTGCCAGCAGTGGCTATGCGGGGGGGCTCATTGTCGGGGAGCTGTTTTTT.

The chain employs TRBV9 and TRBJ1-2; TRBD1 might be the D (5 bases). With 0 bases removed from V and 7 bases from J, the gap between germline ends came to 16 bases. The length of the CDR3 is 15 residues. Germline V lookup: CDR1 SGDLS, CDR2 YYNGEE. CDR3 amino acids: CASSVDQGRDGGYTF. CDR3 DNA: TGTGCCAGCAGCGTAGATCAGGGCAGGGATGGTGGCTACACCTTC. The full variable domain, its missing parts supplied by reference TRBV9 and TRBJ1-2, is DSGVTQTPKHLITATGQRVTLRCSPRSGDLSVYWYQQSLDQGLQFLIQYYNGEERAKGNILERFSAQQFPDLHSELNLSSLELGDSALYFCASSVDQGRDGGYTFGSGTRLTVV.

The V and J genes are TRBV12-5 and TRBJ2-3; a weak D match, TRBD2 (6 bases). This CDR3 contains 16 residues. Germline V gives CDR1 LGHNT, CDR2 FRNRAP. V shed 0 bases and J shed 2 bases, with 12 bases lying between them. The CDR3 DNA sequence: TGTGCTAGTGGTTTGGTACTTAGCGGATTCACAGATACGCAGTATTTT. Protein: CASGLVLSGFTDTQYF.

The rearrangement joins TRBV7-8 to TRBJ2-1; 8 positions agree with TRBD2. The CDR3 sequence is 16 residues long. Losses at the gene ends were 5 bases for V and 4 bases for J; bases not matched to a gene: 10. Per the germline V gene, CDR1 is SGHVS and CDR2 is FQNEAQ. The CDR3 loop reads CASSPGAGGGYNEQFF. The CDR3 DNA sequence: TGTGCCAGCAGCCCAGGGGCGGGCGGGGGGTACAATGAGCAGTTCTTC.

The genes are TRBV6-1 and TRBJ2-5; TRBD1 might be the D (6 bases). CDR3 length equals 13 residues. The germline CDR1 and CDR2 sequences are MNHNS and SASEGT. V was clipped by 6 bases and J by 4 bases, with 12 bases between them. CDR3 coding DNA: TGTGCCAGCAGGGAACAGGGTTCAGAGACCCAGTACTTC. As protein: CASREQGSETQYF.

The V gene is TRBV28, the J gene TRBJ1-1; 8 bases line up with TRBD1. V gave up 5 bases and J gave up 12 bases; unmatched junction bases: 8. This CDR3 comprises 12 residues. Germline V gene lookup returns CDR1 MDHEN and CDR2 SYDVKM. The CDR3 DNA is TGTGCCAGCAGTCTCCGGACAGGGCTGACTTTCTTT. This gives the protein CASSLRTGLTFF.

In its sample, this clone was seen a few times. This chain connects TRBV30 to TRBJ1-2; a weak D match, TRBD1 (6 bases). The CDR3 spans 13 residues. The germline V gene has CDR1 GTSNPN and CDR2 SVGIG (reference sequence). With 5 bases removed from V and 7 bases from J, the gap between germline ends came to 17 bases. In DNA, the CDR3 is TGTGCCTGGTATACAGGGTTTTTGGGTGGCTACACCTTC. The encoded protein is CAWYTGFLGGYTF.

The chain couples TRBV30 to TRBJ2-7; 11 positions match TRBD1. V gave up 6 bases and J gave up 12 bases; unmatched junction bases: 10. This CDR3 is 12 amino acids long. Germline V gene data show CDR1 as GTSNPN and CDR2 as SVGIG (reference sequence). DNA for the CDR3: TGTGCCTGCAGCACCGGGACAGGGGGTCCGTACTTC. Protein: CACSTGTGGPYF. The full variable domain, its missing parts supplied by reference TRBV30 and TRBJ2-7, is SQTIHQWPATLVQPVGSPLSLECTVEGTSNPNLYWYRQAAGRGLQLLFYSVGIGQISSEVPQNLSASRPQDRQFILSSKKLLLSDSGFYLCACSTGTGGPYFGPGTRLTVT.

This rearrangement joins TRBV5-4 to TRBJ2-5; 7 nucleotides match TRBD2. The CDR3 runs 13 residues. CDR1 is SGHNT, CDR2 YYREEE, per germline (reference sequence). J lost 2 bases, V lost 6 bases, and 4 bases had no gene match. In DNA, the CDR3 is TGTGCCAGCAACAGCGGGACTCAAGAGACCCAGTACTTC. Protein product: CASNSGTQETQYF.

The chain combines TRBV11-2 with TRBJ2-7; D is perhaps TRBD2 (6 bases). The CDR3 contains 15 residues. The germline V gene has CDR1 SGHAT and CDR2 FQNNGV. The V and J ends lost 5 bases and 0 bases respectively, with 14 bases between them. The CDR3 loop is CASSPQVGGSYEQYF. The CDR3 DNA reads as TGTGCCAGCAGCCCGCAGGTGGGGGGCTCCTACGAGCAGTACTTC.

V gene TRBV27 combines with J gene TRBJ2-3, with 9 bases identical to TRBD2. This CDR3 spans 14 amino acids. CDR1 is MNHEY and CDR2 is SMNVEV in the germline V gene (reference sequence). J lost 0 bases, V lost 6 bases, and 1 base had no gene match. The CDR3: CASRTSGSTDTQYF. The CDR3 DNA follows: TGTGCCAGCAGAACTAGCGGGAGCACAGATACGCAGTATTTT.

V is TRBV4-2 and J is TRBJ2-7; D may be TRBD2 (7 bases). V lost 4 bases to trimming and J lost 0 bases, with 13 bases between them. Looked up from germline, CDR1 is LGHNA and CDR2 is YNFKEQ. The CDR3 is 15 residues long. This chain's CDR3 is CASSRGGGASYEQYF. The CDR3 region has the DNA TGTGCCAGCAGCCGGGGAGGGGGAGCCTCCTACGAGCAGTACTTC.

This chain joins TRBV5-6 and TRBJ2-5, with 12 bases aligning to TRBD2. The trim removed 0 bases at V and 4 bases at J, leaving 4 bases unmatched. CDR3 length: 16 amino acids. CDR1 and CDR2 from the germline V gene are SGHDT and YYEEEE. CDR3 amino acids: CASSLGPSGGAETQYF. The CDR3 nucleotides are TGTGCCAGCAGCTTGGGGCCTAGCGGGGGGGCAGAGACCCAGTACTTC.

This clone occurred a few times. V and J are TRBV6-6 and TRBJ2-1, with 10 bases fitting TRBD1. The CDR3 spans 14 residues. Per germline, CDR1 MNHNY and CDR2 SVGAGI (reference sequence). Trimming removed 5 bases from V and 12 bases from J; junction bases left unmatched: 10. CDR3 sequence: CASSTGGTGDRQFF. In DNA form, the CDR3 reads TGTGCCAGCAGTACCGGGGGGACAGGGGATCGGCAGTTCTTC.

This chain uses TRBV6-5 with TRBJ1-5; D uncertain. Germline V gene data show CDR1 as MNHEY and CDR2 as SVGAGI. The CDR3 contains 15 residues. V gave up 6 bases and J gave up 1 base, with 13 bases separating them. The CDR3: CASRPHGESNQPQHF. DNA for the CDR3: TGTGCCAGCAGACCCCACGGGGAAAGCAATCAGCCCCAGCATTTT.

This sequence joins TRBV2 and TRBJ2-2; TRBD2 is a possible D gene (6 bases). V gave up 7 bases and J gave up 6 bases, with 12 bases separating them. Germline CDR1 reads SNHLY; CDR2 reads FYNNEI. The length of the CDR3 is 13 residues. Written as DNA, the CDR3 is TGTGCCAGCAAGGGTGGGGAGGCCGGGGAGCTGTTTTTT. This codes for CASKGGEAGELFF. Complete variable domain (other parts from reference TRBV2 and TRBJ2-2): EPEVTQTPSHQVTQMGQEVILRCVPISNHLYFYWYRQILGQKVEFLVSFYNNEISEKSEIFDDQFSVERPDGSNFTLKIRSTKLEDSAMYFCASKGGEAGELFFGEGSRLTVL.

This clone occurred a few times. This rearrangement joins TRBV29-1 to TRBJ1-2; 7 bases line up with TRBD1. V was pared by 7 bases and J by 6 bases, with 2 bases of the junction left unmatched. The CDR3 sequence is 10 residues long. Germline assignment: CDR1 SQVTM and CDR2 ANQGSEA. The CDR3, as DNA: TGCAGCGGCGGGACAGATGGCTACACCTTC. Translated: CSGGTDGYTF.

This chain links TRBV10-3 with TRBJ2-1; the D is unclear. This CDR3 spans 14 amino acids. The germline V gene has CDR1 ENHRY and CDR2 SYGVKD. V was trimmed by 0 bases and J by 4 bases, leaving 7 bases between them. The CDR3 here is CAISESGKYNEQFF. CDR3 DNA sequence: TGTGCCATCAGTGAGTCTGGCAAATACAATGAGCAGTTCTTC.

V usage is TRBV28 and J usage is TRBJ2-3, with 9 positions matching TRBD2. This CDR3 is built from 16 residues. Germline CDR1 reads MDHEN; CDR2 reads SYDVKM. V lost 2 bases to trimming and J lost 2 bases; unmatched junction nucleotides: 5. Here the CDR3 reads CASSLGASGDTDTQYF. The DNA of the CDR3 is TGTGCCAGCAGTTTAGGGGCTAGCGGGGACACAGATACGCAGTATTTT.

The CDR3 bases are TGCGCCAGCAGCTTTCAACTAGACGTCGAGACCCAGTACTTC. It is translated as CASSFQLDVETQYF. The gene calls are TRBV5-1 and TRBJ2-5, with D maybe TRBD2 (5 bases). Germline CDR1 SGHRS, CDR2 YFSETQ. There are 14 residues in the CDR3. Trimming left V 2 bases short and J 5 bases short, with 13 bases between.

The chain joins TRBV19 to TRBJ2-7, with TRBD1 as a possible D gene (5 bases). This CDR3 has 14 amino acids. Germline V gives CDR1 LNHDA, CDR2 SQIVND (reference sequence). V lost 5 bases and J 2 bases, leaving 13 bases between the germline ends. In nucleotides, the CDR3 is TGTGCCAGTAGTTGGCAGGGTACCACCTACGAGCAGTACTTC. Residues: CASSWQGTTYEQYF.

This chain's CDR3 is CASSLVASGSVNEQFF. In nucleotides, the CDR3 is TGTGCCAGCAGCTTAGTCGCTAGCGGGAGTGTTAATGAGCAGTTCTTC. This chain uses TRBV7-9 with TRBJ2-1, with 10 bases that match TRBD2. Germline-derived CDR1 and CDR2 are SEHNR and FQNEAQ (reference sequence). V lost 1 base to trimming and J lost 7 bases; unmatched junction nucleotides: 7. CDR3 length equals 16 residues. The entire variable domain, with the rest obtained from reference TRBV7-9 and TRBJ2-1, is as follows: DTGVSQNPRHKITKRGQNVTFRCDPISEHNRLYWYRQTLGQGPEFLTYFQNEAQLEKSRLLSDRFSAERPKGSFSTLEIQRTEQGDSAMYLCASSLVASGSVNEQFFGPGTRLTVL.

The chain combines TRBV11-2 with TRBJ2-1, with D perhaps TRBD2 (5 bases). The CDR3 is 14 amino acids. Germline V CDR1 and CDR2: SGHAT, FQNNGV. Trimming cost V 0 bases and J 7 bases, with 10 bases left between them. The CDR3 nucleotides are TGTGCCAGCAGCTTAGATGAGGGTAGGAATGAGCAGTTCTTC. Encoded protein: CASSLDEGRNEQFF.